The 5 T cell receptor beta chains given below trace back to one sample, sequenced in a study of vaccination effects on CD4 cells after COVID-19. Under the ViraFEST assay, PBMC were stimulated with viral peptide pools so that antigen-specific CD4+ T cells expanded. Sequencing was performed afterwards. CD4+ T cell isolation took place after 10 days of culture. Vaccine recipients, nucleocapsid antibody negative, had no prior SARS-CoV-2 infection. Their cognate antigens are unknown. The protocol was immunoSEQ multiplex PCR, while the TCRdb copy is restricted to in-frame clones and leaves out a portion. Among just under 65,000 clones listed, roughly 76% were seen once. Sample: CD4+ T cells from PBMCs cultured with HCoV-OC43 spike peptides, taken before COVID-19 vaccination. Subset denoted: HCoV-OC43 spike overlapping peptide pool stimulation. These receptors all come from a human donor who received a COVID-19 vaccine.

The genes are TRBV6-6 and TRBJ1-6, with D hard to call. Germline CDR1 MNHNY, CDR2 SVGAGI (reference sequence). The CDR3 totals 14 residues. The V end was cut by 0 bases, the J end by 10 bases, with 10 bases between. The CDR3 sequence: CASSYSSLKSPLHF. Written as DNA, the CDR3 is TGTGCCAGCAGTTACTCGAGCCTGAAGTCACCCCTCCACTTT.

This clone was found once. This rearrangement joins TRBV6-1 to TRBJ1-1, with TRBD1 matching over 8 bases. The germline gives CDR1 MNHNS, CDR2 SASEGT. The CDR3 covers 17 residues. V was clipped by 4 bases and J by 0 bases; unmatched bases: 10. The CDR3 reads CASSGHTGGKMNTEAFF. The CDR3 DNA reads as TGTGCCAGCAGTGGTCATACAGGGGGAAAAATGAACACTGAAGCTTTCTTT.

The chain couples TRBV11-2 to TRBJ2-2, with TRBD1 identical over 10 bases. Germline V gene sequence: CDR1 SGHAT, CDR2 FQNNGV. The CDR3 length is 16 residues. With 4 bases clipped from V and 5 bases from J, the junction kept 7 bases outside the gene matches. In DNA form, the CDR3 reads TGTGCCAGCAGCTCTAGACAGGGGGCGGAAACCGGGGAGCTGTTTTTT. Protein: CASSSRQGAETGELFF.

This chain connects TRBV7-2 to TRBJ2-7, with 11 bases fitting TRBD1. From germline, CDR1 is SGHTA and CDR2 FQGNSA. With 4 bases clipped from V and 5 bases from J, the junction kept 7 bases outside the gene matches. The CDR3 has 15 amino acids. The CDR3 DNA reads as TGTGCCAGCAGCTCCCGGGACAGGGGGTGGGACGAGCAGTACGTC. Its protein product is CASSSRDRGWDEQYV.

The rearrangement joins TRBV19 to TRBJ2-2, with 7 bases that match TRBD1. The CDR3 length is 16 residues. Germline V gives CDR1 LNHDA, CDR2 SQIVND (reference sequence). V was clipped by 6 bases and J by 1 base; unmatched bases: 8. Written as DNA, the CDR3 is TGTGCCAGTAGGGGCTCCGGGACAGTGAACACCGGGGAGCTGTTTTTT. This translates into CASRGSGTVNTGELFF.